These 32 T cell receptor beta chains were sequenced from one sample in a study of shared clonotypes between healthy human individuals. Data came from immunoSEQ multiplex PCR; TCRdb stores just in-frame clones and leaves some out. The sample consists of 550,000 to 800,000 clones, about 90% of them appearing once. The sample comprised memory CD8+ T cells from PBMCs. Noted subset: CD45RO+ cells pooled with CCR7-negative TemRA cells. The receptor source for this set is a young man in good health. Some clones in this sample may be carry-over from other donors' samples.

The chain is built from TRBV5-1 and TRBJ2-7; 11 nucleotides match TRBD2. This CDR3 comprises 15 residues. Germline V CDR1 and CDR2: SGHRS, YFSETQ. The trim removed 4 bases at V and 2 bases at J, leaving 5 bases unmatched. Here the CDR3 reads CASSTGLAVTYEQYF. In DNA form, the CDR3 reads TGCGCCAGCAGCACGGGACTAGCGGTAACCTACGAGCAGTACTTC.

The sample holds one count of this clone. J is TRBJ2-1 and V is TRBV9, with TRBD2 matching over 7 bases. CDR3 length equals 16 residues. Germline CDR1 and CDR2: SGDLS and YYNGEE. V was pared by 0 bases and J by 7 bases, with 10 bases of the junction left unmatched. The CDR3 region has the DNA TGTGCCAGCAGCGTAGTCGATCTTGCGGGAGCAAATGAGCAGTTCTTC. It encodes CASSVVDLAGANEQFF.

The genes are TRBV7-6 and TRBJ1-2, with a possible D match to TRBD1 (5 bases). The CDR3 consists of 14 residues. Germline CDR1 reads SGHVS; CDR2 reads FNYEAQ. The V and J ends lost 5 bases and 8 bases respectively, with 18 bases between them. CDR3 nucleotides: TGTGCCAGCAGCCAAACCCCGGGGGGAAGGGGCTACACCTTC. It yields the protein CASSQTPGGRGYTF.

Details on this clone: Other DNA sequences of this sample code for an identical CDR3. The V call is TRBV11-2, the J call TRBJ1-3; the match to TRBD1 covers 8 bases. In germline, CDR1 is SGHAT, CDR2 FQNNGV. The CDR3 runs 14 residues. V was clipped by 4 bases and J by 4 bases; unmatched bases: 3. CDR3 bases: TGTGCCAGCAGCTCGCGGACAGGGGGAAACACCATATATTTT. It is translated as CASSSRTGGNTIYF.

This chain links TRBV7-2 with TRBJ2-5; unclear D gene. This CDR3 comprises 15 residues. V shed 3 bases and J shed 7 bases, with 18 bases lying between them. Germline CDR1 reads SGHTA; CDR2 reads FQGNSA. CDR3 DNA: TGTGCCAGCAGCTTGTACCATGAGTGGGGTTGGACCCAGTACTTC. This encodes CASSLYHEWGWTQYF.

In its sample, this clone was seen once. V gene TRBV10-2 combines with J gene TRBJ2-1, with TRBD1 matching 7 bases. Germline V lookup: CDR1 WSHSY, CDR2 SAAADI. V trimming: 0 bases; J trimming: 9 bases; junction bases outside the gene matches: 5. The CDR3 spans 14 residues. CDR3 sequence: CASSESRGRSEQFF. CDR3 sequence (DNA): TGCGCCAGCAGTGAGTCAAGGGGGCGGAGTGAGCAGTTCTTC.

This rearrangement joins TRBV7-7 to TRBJ2-3; D remains unclear. Germline V gives CDR1 SSHAT, CDR2 FNYEAQ (reference sequence). Trimming took 5 bases from V and 5 from J, leaving 11 bases between them. The CDR3 is 13 residues long. Written as DNA, the CDR3 is TGTGCCAGCAGCCGTCTCCTAGGAGATACGCAGTATTTT. It translates to CASSRLLGDTQYF.

This chain uses TRBV4-1 with TRBJ1-1; D is ambiguous. The germline V and J ends were trimmed by 1 base and 1 base, with 16 bases remaining between them. This CDR3 has 17 amino acids. Germline CDR1 reads MGHRA; CDR2 reads YSYEKL. CDR3 nucleotide sequence: TGCGCCAGCAGCCAAGGGGTTTATGCTGGGAGGAACACTGAAGCTTTCTTT. It translates to CASSQGVYAGRNTEAFF.

The chain joins TRBV15 to TRBJ2-1; no reliable D call. The length of the CDR3 is 17 residues. The germline gives CDR1 LNHNV, CDR2 YYDKDF (reference sequence). With 0 bases removed from V and 0 bases from J, the gap between germline ends came to 12 bases. The CDR3 DNA reads TGTGCCACCAGCAGAGATATGGCGCTGAGCTCCTACAATGAGCAGTTCTTC. It codes for CATSRDMALSSYNEQFF.

This clone was recorded once. V gene TRBV6-1 combines with J gene TRBJ2-7; tentatively, D is TRBD1 (6 bases). The germline V gene has CDR1 MNHNS and CDR2 SASEGT. V was shortened by 6 bases and J by 4 bases, with 16 bases between the two germline ends. The CDR3 runs 14 residues. The CDR3 coding sequence is TGTGCCAGCAGAACAGGGCTACCCTTTTACGAGCAGTACTTC. Its translation is CASRTGLPFYEQYF.

The chain employs TRBV13 and TRBJ1-1; TRBD1 matches 7 bases. With V trimmed by 5 bases and J by 0 bases, 6 bases remained unmatched. The germline CDR1 and CDR2 sequences are PRHDT and FYEKMQ (reference sequence). The CDR3 sequence is 15 residues long. The CDR3 DNA is TGTGCCAGCAGCACTAGCAGGGGGGTGAACACTGAAGCTTTCTTT. This encodes CASSTSRGVNTEAFF.

This clone was recorded a few times. The J gene is TRBJ1-5, the V gene TRBV6-6; D may be TRBD1 (5 bases). Trimming cost V 8 bases and J 4 bases, with 6 bases left between them. The CDR3 sequence is 11 residues long. The germline V gene encodes CDR1 MNHNY and CDR2 SVGAGI (reference sequence). CDR3 coding DNA: TGTGCCAGCGGGGGGAATCAGCCCCAGCATTTT. Translated, it gives CASGGNQPQHF.

The rearrangement links TRBV28 to TRBJ1-1, with D maybe TRBD1 (5 bases). CDR1 and CDR2 from the germline V gene are MDHEN and SYDVKM. This CDR3 has 15 residues. V gave up 7 bases and J gave up 0 bases, with 15 bases separating them. The CDR3 loop reads CASNLLGPMNTEAFF. The CDR3 region has the DNA TGTGCCAGCAACCTACTGGGACCGATGAACACTGAAGCTTTCTTT.

The genes are TRBV6-1 and TRBJ2-1, with unresolved D. This CDR3 has 16 residues. With 0 bases removed from V and 0 bases from J, the gap between germline ends came to 9 bases. Germline V gives CDR1 MNHNS, CDR2 SASEGT. CDR3 sequence reads: CASSEAHASSYNEQFF. The CDR3 region has the DNA TGTGCCAGCAGTGAAGCGCACGCGAGCTCCTACAATGAGCAGTTCTTC.

J is TRBJ2-1 and V is TRBV4-2, with 7 nucleotides matching TRBD2. V shed 1 base, J shed 8 bases, and the junction held 11 bases outside the gene matches. The CDR3 spans 16 residues. Per the germline V gene, CDR1 is LGHNA and CDR2 is YNFKEQ. CDR3 protein: CASSQGGAGRGDEQFF. The CDR3 region has the DNA TGTGCCAGCAGCCAAGGGGGAGCGGGGCGGGGCGATGAGCAGTTCTTC.

This clone was seen a handful of times. This sequence joins TRBV29-1 and TRBJ1-1; no clear D gene. Trimming left V 3 bases short and J 4 bases short, with 12 bases between. This CDR3 comprises 13 residues. Germline CDR1 SQVTM, CDR2 ANQGSEA. CDR3: CSVEIPGPTEAFF. The CDR3 bases are TGCAGCGTTGAGATTCCCGGACCCACTGAAGCTTTCTTT.

V and J are TRBV28 and TRBJ2-1, with 14 bases lining up with TRBD2. Germline V gene lookup returns CDR1 MDHEN and CDR2 SYDVKM. Unmatched junction bases numbered 10, after V lost 8 bases and J lost 7 bases. The CDR3 is made up of 16 amino acids. CDR3 loop: CASSLGTSGRWNEQFF. DNA for the CDR3: TGTGCCAGCTCCCTTGGGACTAGCGGGAGATGGAATGAGCAGTTCTTC.

V gene TRBV18 combines with J gene TRBJ1-1; 10 bases map to TRBD1. The CDR3 covers 18 residues. Per the germline V gene, CDR1 is KGHSH and CDR2 is LQKENI. V trimming: 3 bases; J trimming: 0 bases; junction bases outside the gene matches: 10. CDR3 loop: CASSPIGTGEVLNTEAFF. In DNA, the CDR3 is TGTGCCAGCTCACCCATCGGGACAGGGGAAGTATTGAACACTGAAGCTTTCTTT.

CDR3 amino acids: CASSLVRGRGGSYNEQFF. DNA of the CDR3: TGTGCCAGCAGTTTGGTTCGCGGGAGAGGCGGGTCCTACAATGAGCAGTTCTTC. V gene TRBV28 combines with J gene TRBJ2-1, with 7 bases that match TRBD2. The CDR3 contains 18 residues. The V gene's germline CDR1 is MDHEN and CDR2 SYDVKM. Germline trimming cut 3 bases from V and 1 base from J; bases unmatched to any gene: 12.

The chain recombines TRBV5-1 with TRBJ2-2, with no clear D. V lost 2 bases and J lost 2, with 13 bases in between. The CDR3 runs to 16 residues. Germline CDR1 is SGHRS and CDR2 is YFSETQ. CDR3 loop: CASSFSPAFNTGELFF. The CDR3 nucleotides are TGCGCCAGCAGCTTTTCTCCGGCGTTCAACACCGGGGAGCTGTTTTTT.

The gene calls are TRBV27 and TRBJ1-1, with D unclear. This CDR3 has 14 amino acids. CDR1 is MNHEY, CDR2 SMNVEV, per germline (reference sequence). V was pared by 4 bases and J by 4 bases, with 13 bases between. The CDR3 DNA follows: TGTGCCAGCAGTTCCCTGGGCACCAGCACTGAAGCTTTCTTT. Encoded protein: CASSSLGTSTEAFF.

This clone was seen just once. The genes are TRBV7-9 and TRBJ2-5; tentative D call: TRBD2 (5 bases). V lost 0 bases and J lost 5, with 13 bases in between. Germline values: CDR1 SEHNR, CDR2 FQNEAQ (reference sequence). The CDR3 extends over 15 amino acids. The DNA of the CDR3 is TGTGCCAGCAGCTTAGCCCTGGCGGGCTTGGAGACCCAGTACTTC. Its translation is CASSLALAGLETQYF.

This clone was observed a single time. V is TRBV27 and J is TRBJ2-5; TRBD2 matches at 7 bases. The germline CDR1 and CDR2 sequences are MNHEY and SMNVEV (reference sequence). Unmatched junction bases numbered 7, after V lost 4 bases and J lost 2 bases. The CDR3 is 15 amino acids. CDR3 coding DNA: TGTGCCAGCAGTTATCTAGCGGAGGTTCAAGAGACCCAGTACTTC. Translating gives CASSYLAEVQETQYF.

The chain employs TRBV27 and TRBJ2-1, with D hard to call. V lost 2 bases and J 7 bases, leaving 9 bases between the germline ends. Germline V gene lookup returns CDR1 MNHEY and CDR2 SMNVEV (reference sequence). The CDR3 consists of 13 residues. The CDR3 loop reads CASSLDLGNEQFF. The CDR3 nucleotides read TGTGCCAGCAGTTTAGATTTGGGTAATGAGCAGTTCTTC.

The genes are TRBV7-9 and TRBJ1-4; no clear D. Trimming left V 1 base short and J 0 bases short, with 6 bases between. CDR1 and CDR2 (germline): SEHNR, FQNEAQ (reference sequence). The CDR3 spans 15 residues. The CDR3 bases are TGTGCCAGCAGCTTAGGGCCCTCAACTAATGAAAAACTGTTTTTT. It is translated as CASSLGPSTNEKLFF.

The rearrangement links TRBV19 to TRBJ1-2; 9 nucleotides match TRBD1. Unmatched junction bases numbered 7, after V lost 6 bases and J lost 2 bases. The CDR3 extends over 15 amino acids. Germline V gene sequence: CDR1 LNHDA, CDR2 SQIVND (reference sequence). This chain's CDR3 is CASSLGQGLNYGYTF. As DNA, the CDR3 is TGTGCCAGTAGCTTGGGACAGGGTTTAAACTATGGCTACACCTTC.

As for this clone: Other nucleotide sequences in the sample specify the same CDR3. The V gene is TRBV9, the J gene TRBJ2-1; D is unresolved. V shed 0 bases and J shed 2 bases, with 6 bases lying between them. The CDR3 length is 14 residues. Germline V gene lookup returns CDR1 SGDLS and CDR2 YYNGEE. The CDR3 DNA follows: TGTGCCAGCAGCGTAGGTGACACCTACAATGAGCAGTTCTTC. Its translation: CASSVGDTYNEQFF. The whole variable domain, filled in from reference TRBV9 and TRBJ2-1, reads DSGVTQTPKHLITATGQRVTLRCSPRSGDLSVYWYQQSLDQGLQFLIQYYNGEERAKGNILERFSAQQFPDLHSELNLSSLELGDSALYFCASSVGDTYNEQFFGPGTRLTVL.

The rearrangement links TRBV5-6 to TRBJ2-7, with 10 bases matching TRBD1. The junction had 6 bases not matched to a gene; V was cut back by 4 bases and J by 5 bases. This CDR3 spans 14 amino acids. Germline CDR1 SGHDT, CDR2 YYEEEE. For the CDR3, the DNA is TGTGCCAGCAGCACGGACAGGGGGAGGGACGAGCAGTACTTC. Its translation is CASSTDRGRDEQYF.

This CDR3 reads CASSPGDGYGYTF. The DNA of the CDR3 is TGTGCCAGCAGCCCCGGGGACGGCTATGGCTACACCTTC. This chain links TRBV9 with TRBJ1-2; D might be TRBD1 (5 bases). Germline assignment: CDR1 SGDLS and CDR2 YYNGEE. Trimming cost V 4 bases and J 4 bases, with 11 bases left between them. The CDR3 sequence is 13 residues long.

The chain uses TRBV6-1 and TRBJ1-1; D perhaps matches TRBD1 (5 bases). CDR3 length: 14 amino acids. CDR1 and CDR2 (germline): MNHNS, SASEGT. V lost 1 base and J lost 3, with 9 bases in between. CDR3 sequence reads: CASSEGGAYTEAFF. CDR3 DNA: TGTGCCAGCAGTGAAGGTGGGGCCTACACTGAAGCTTTCTTT.

The V and J genes are TRBV6-1 and TRBJ2-7; TRBD1 matches 7 bases. V shed 3 bases, J shed 3 bases, and the junction held 8 bases outside the gene matches. The CDR3 loop spans 15 amino acids. CDR1 and CDR2 from the germline V gene are MNHNS and SASEGT. CDR3: CASSDLNWTGYEQYF. The CDR3 bases are TGTGCCAGCAGTGACTTGAATTGGACAGGCTACGAGCAGTACTTC.

The chain couples TRBV14 to TRBJ1-2, with 7 bases that match TRBD1. The J segment lost 6 bases and the V segment lost 0 bases, leaving 4 bases of the junction unmatched. The germline gives CDR1 SGHDN, CDR2 FVKESK. The CDR3 extends over 14 amino acids. The CDR3 is CASSQDMQGDGYTF. The CDR3 DNA reads TGTGCCAGCAGCCAAGATATGCAGGGGGATGGCTACACCTTC.